This T cell receptor beta chain was retrieved from a study of patients and donors after allogeneic stem cell transplantation. In TCRdb, the RT-PCR reads were re-called with MiXCR into one record per CDR3 protein. Of 150,000 to 250,000 distinct CDR3 sequences listed, 35% to 50% are singletons. The germline gives CDR1 MNHEY, CDR2 SMNVEV (reference sequence). The germline V and J ends were trimmed by 0 bases and 4 bases, with 9 bases remaining between them. The CDR3 length is 15 residues. This clonotype occurred many times. The V gene is TRBV27, the J gene TRBJ2-2, with D hard to call. The sequence was obtained from a human donor who was either an allogeneic HSCT recipient or a stem cell or donor lymphocyte infusion donor (not recorded which). It is not recorded whose cells these are; they may come from a transplant donor. Source material: blood, either unsorted or a sorted T cell fraction (not recorded which). In DNA form, the CDR3 reads TGTGCCAGCAGTTTATCCCAGCCGGGCACCGGGGAGCTGTTTTTT. Amino acids: CASSLSQPGTGELFF.